This is a list of T cell receptor beta chains from one sample in a study of cytomegalovirus exposure and HLA in healthy donors. TCRdb's copy holds only in-frame clones and misses some; the assay was immunoSEQ multiplex PCR. The data show approximately 190,000 clones, less than 90% seen once. The sequenced sample consisted of PBMCs. Receptors were obtained from a boy aged 5-17 years in good health and CMV-seronegative. Both conserved end residues are part of each CDR3. D genes are given only for firm matches. Size tells how often a clone was seen (once, few, many) or the class of an expanded clone, and some rows leave it out.

d_gene,v_gene,abundance,j_gene,CDR3nt,CDR3aa
NA,TRBV7-6,NA,TRBJ2-5,TGTGCCAGCAGTTTCCCGGGCCAAGAGACCCAGTACTTC,CASSFPGQETQYF
TRBD2,TRBV11-3,NA,TRBJ2-1,TGTGCCAGCAGCGATAGCGGGACCCTAAACAATGAGCAGTTCTTC,CASSDSGTLNNEQFF
TRBD1,TRBV28,NA,TRBJ1-5,TGTGCCAGCAGTGGGACAGTCCCACGCCGCGGTGATAGCAATCAGCCCCAGCATTTT,CASSGTVPRRGDSNQPQHF
NA,TRBV5-1,NA,TRBJ1-2,TGCGCCAGCAGCTTGCCCGCGAGCTATGGCTACACCTTC,CASSLPASYGYTF
NA,TRBV27,once,TRBJ1-2,TGTGCCAGCAGTTTTGACCAGGACTCCTATGGCTACACCTTC,CASSFDQDSYGYTF
NA,TRBV4-1,NA,TRBJ2-7,TGCGCCAGCAGCTTACCCGGTCCGGGACTGCCGTCAGAAGGGGAGCAGTACTTC,CASSLPGPGLPSEGEQYF
NA,TRBV18,NA,TRBJ2-7,TGTGCCAGCTCACCTCTACACGGACTTTCCCGGTGGAACGAGCAGTACTTC,CASSPLHGLSRWNEQYF
NA,TRBV5-1,NA,TRBJ1-5,TGCGCCAGCAGTAAAACCCGATTTAAGGGGGAGTTTCAGCCCCAGCATTTT,CASSKTRFKGEFQPQHF
TRBD2,TRBV2,NA,TRBJ2-1,TGTGCCAGCAGTGTTATGTCTAGCGGGCGGTTCTATGAGCAGTTCTTC,CASSVMSSGRFYEQFF
NA,TRBV30,NA,TRBJ1-2,TGTGCCTGGAGTGCTGACAGTTACTATGGCTACACCTTC,CAWSADSYYGYTF
NA,TRBV19,NA,TRBJ2-2,TGTGCCAGTAGTATCGGACTTACCGGGGAGCTGTTTTTT,CASSIGLTGELFF
NA,TRBV15,NA,TRBJ2-4,TGTGCCACCAGCAGAGAGAAAGATAGTGCGGGATTGGTCAAAAACATTCAGTACTTC,CATSREKDSAGLVKNIQYF
NA,TRBV6-5,NA,TRBJ2-5,TGTGCCAGCAGTTACTCGCGGGGAAGTCAAGAGACCCAGTACTTC,CASSYSRGSQETQYF
TRBD2,TRBV7-9,NA,TRBJ2-7,TGTGCCAGCAGCGTGACTAGCGGGAGGGCCACCTACGAGCAGTACTTC,CASSVTSGRATYEQYF
NA,TRBV5-1,few,TRBJ2-7,TGCGCCAGCAGCTTGGTTGCTAGCTCCTACGAGCAGTACTTC,CASSLVASSYEQYF
TRBD2,TRBV19,NA,TRBJ2-1,TGTGCCAGTAGTGATAGCGGGATCCCTACAATTGAGCAGTTCTTC,CASSDSGIPTIEQFF
TRBD2,TRBV6-6,NA,TRBJ2-5,TGTGCCAGCAGGGGGGGGAGTGAGACCCAGTACTTC,CASRGGSETQYF
NA,TRBV2,NA,TRBJ1-1,TGTGCCAGTACAGACAGCTACACTGAAGCTTTCTTT,CASTDSYTEAFF
NA,TRBV4-1,NA,TRBJ2-7,TGCGCCAGCAGCCAATTTGTAGCGGACTCCTACGAGCAGTACTTC,CASSQFVADSYEQYF
NA,TRBV19,NA,TRBJ2-1,TGTGCCAGTAGTATGGCAGGAATCAATGAGCAGTTCTTC,CASSMAGINEQFF
TRBD2,TRBV7-9,NA,TRBJ2-1,TGTGCCAGCAGCTTCCAAGCGGGACCGCTCAATGAGCAGTTCTTC,CASSFQAGPLNEQFF
TRBD1,TRBV6-6,NA,TRBJ1-1,TGTGCCAGCAGTTACTCGACAGGGAGCACTGAAGCTTTCTTT,CASSYSTGSTEAFF
NA,TRBV27,NA,TRBJ2-4,TGTGCCAGCAGTCCGGTAGCCAAAAACATTCAGTACTTC,CASSPVAKNIQYF
NA,TRBV5-1,NA,TRBJ2-1,TGCGCCAGCAGCTCAAAGACAGGCTCCTACAATGAGCAGTTCTTC,CASSSKTGSYNEQFF
NA,TRBV9,NA,TRBJ2-7,TGTGCCAGCAGCGTAGAGGTAGCGGCCACCGTGGGCGAGCAGTACTTC,CASSVEVAATVGEQYF
NA,TRBV10-3,NA,TRBJ2-1,TGTGCCATCAGTGGCCCTAGCGCAGGCTCCTACAATGAGCAGTTCTTC,CAISGPSAGSYNEQFF
NA,TRBV29-1,NA,TRBJ1-1,TGCAGCGTTTACTCGAGAACTGAAGCTTTCTTT,CSVYSRTEAFF
NA,TRBV25-1,NA,TRBJ2-1,TGTGCCAGCAACCCGGGACTTTCCTTAGAGCAGTTCTTC,CASNPGLSLEQFF
NA,TRBV7-2,few,TRBJ1-1,TGTGCCAGCAGCTTAGAAGGCGGCAGGAACACTGAAGCTTTCTTT,CASSLEGGRNTEAFF
TRBD1,TRBV29-1,NA,TRBJ2-7,TGCAGCGCCATGACAGGGAGCTCCTACGAGCAGTACTTC,CSAMTGSSYEQYF
NA,TRBV5-8,NA,TRBJ2-4,TGTGCCAGCAGCTTTTCCGTACGGAGGATGAACATTCAGTACTTC,CASSFSVRRMNIQYF
TRBD1,TRBV27,NA,TRBJ1-4,TGTGCCAGCAGTGCCCAGGGGGTTTCTAATGAAAAACTGTTTTTT,CASSAQGVSNEKLFF